This TCR beta chain originates from a study of cytomegalovirus exposure and HLA in healthy donors. Healthy bone marrow donors made up the cohort. A multiplex PCR was run with 60 Vbeta primers and 13 Jbeta primers. Per the authors' pipeline: A later analysis counted 65 million to 80 million unique TCR beta chains, about 11 million shared. Generated by immunoSEQ multiplex PCR, the TCRdb table keeps only in-frame clones and is missing some. V and J calls plus clone size are reproduced from that table; the DNA served to infer D and trimming. The profile shows about 260,000 clones, roughly 86% of them singletons. The material sequenced was PBMCs. The TCR comes from a woman aged 40 to 50 in good health and CMV-seropositive.

The CDR3 sequence is CATRTGKSGEQYF. The CDR3 DNA reads TGTGCCACTCGGACAGGGAAGTCGGGCGAGCAGTACTTC. J is TRBJ2-7 and V is TRBV28; 8 bases match TRBD1. The V segment lost 10 bases and the J segment 6 bases; nucleotides outside the gene matches: 11. Per the germline V gene, CDR1 is MDHEN and CDR2 is SYDVKM. CDR3 length: 13 amino acids.